This passage covers 27 T cell receptor beta chains from one sample sequenced in a study of OX40 agonist ivuxolimab in advanced cancers. This table comes from immunoSEQ multiplex PCR, and its TCRdb copy is limited to in-frame clones, with some not included. The sample shows 55,000 to 70,000 clones, approximately 89% of them seen only once. The sequencing used CD4+ or CD8+ T cells sorted from blood, collected in a trial of the OX40 agonist ivuxolimab. These receptors all come from an adult with an advanced solid tumor such as melanoma, head and neck, liver or kidney cancer.

The rearrangement links TRBV10-2 to TRBJ1-6; D uncertain. CDR1 WSHSY and CDR2 SAAADI come from the germline V gene. The ends were cut back, 1 base at V and 2 bases at J, with 6 bases in the middle. The CDR3 consists of 15 residues. The CDR3 nucleotides read TGCGCCAGCAGTGAGTGGCAGACCTATAATTCACCCCTCCACTTT. Its protein product is CASSEWQTYNSPLHF.

CDR3 nucleotides: TGTGCCAGTAGTACCCCAGGTGGATTTGGCTACACCTTC. It is translated as CASSTPGGFGYTF. The chain joins TRBV19 to TRBJ1-2; no clear D gene. The V end lost 4 bases, the J end lost 7 bases, and 13 bases lay between the germline ends. The CDR3 loop spans 13 amino acids. Germline V gene lookup returns CDR1 LNHDA and CDR2 SQIVND (reference sequence).

The J gene is TRBJ2-7, the V gene TRBV5-6, with 7 nucleotides matching TRBD1. Trimming at V came to 5 bases and at J to 9 bases, leaving 11 bases not matched to a gene. This CDR3 is built from 13 residues. CDR1 is SGHDT, CDR2 YYEEEE, per germline. This CDR3 reads CASRSRQGSWQYF. CDR3 nucleotide sequence: TGTGCCAGCAGATCCCGACAGGGATCGTGGCAGTACTTC.

The rearrangement joins TRBV5-4 to TRBJ1-1; 7 nucleotides agree with TRBD1. Germline values: CDR1 SGHNT, CDR2 YYREEE (reference sequence). Trimming cost V 5 bases and J 2 bases; bases outside gene matches: 3. The CDR3 spans 13 residues. The CDR3 DNA reads as TGTGCCAGCAGACGGGACAGTAACACTGAAGCTTTCTTT. It codes for CASRRDSNTEAFF.

The chain carries TRBV29-1 and TRBJ2-1; no reliable D call. The CDR3 is 12 amino acids. The V end lost 5 bases, the J end lost 3 bases, and 8 bases lay between the germline ends. The germline gives CDR1 SQVTM, CDR2 ANQGSEA. The CDR3 is CSVKLVYNEQFF. The CDR3 DNA follows: TGCAGCGTTAAGTTAGTCTACAATGAGCAGTTCTTC.

The CDR3 spells CASSRASGGRANTGELFF. CDR3 coding DNA: TGTGCCAGTAGTCGGGCTAGCGGGGGACGCGCGAACACCGGGGAGCTGTTTTTT. This sequence joins TRBV19 and TRBJ2-2, with 10 bases lining up with TRBD2. J lost 0 bases, V lost 5 bases, and 9 bases had no gene match. The CDR3 extends over 18 amino acids. The germline V gene encodes CDR1 LNHDA and CDR2 SQIVND (reference sequence).

The chain uses TRBV18 and TRBJ2-2; TRBD2 agrees at 9 bases. CDR3 length: 16 residues. Per germline, CDR1 KGHSH and CDR2 LQKENI. V dropped 2 bases and J dropped 0; count of bases not matched to a gene: 1. CDR3 in amino acids: CASSPGTSSNTGELFF. In nucleotides, the CDR3 is TGTGCCAGCTCACCAGGGACTAGCTCGAACACCGGGGAGCTGTTTTTT.

The chain employs TRBV6-6 and TRBJ1-5; D remains unclear. Per the germline V gene, CDR1 is MNHNY and CDR2 is SVGAGI (reference sequence). This CDR3 contains 13 residues. The germline V and J ends were trimmed by 3 bases and 5 bases, with 8 bases remaining between them. The CDR3 loop is CASSYTGDQPQHF. CDR3 DNA sequence: TGTGCCAGCAGTTATACCGGAGATCAGCCCCAGCATTTT.

The chain uses TRBV5-1 and TRBJ2-3; no clear D. Germline loops: CDR1 SGHRS, CDR2 YFSETQ. The germline V and J ends were trimmed by 2 bases and 0 bases, with 7 bases remaining between them. The CDR3 loop spans 14 amino acids. DNA of the CDR3: TGCGCCAGCAGCTTAAGGACCAGCACAGATACGCAGTATTTT. Translated, it gives CASSLRTSTDTQYF.

The V call is TRBV6-5, the J call TRBJ2-1; TRBD1 matches 7 bases. The CDR3 extends over 16 amino acids. Per germline, CDR1 MNHEY and CDR2 SVGAGI. Losses at the gene ends were 4 bases for V and 5 bases for J; bases not matched to a gene: 11. In DNA, the CDR3 is TGTGCCAGCAGTTCCCCCCGGGACAGAGGCCACAATGAGCAGTTCTTC. Encoded protein: CASSSPRDRGHNEQFF.

The V gene is TRBV18, the J gene TRBJ2-4; tentatively, D is TRBD1 (6 bases). CDR1 KGHSH and CDR2 LQKENI come from the germline V gene. The V gene lost 2 bases and the J gene lost 0 bases, with 17 bases spanning the gap. This CDR3 has 18 residues. CDR3 sequence: CASSPNLQGYLAKNIQYF. For the CDR3, the DNA is TGTGCCAGCTCACCAAATTTACAGGGCTATTTAGCCAAAAACATTCAGTACTTC. The full variable domain, its missing parts supplied by reference TRBV18 and TRBJ2-4, is NAGVMQNPRHLVRRRGQEARLRCSPMKGHSHVYWYRQLPEEGLKFMVYLQKENIIDESGMPKERFSAEFPKEGPSILRIQQVVRGDSAAYFCASSPNLQGYLAKNIQYFGAGTRLSVL.

The V and J genes are TRBV5-1 and TRBJ2-1; 10 bases are shared with TRBD1. There are 15 residues in the CDR3. Trimming cost V 3 bases and J 2 bases; bases outside gene matches: 2. From germline, CDR1 is SGHRS and CDR2 YFSETQ. CDR3 in amino acids: CASSSGTGAYNEQFF. The CDR3, as DNA: TGCGCCAGCAGCTCCGGGACAGGGGCCTACAATGAGCAGTTCTTC.

The chain combines TRBV30 with TRBJ1-3; D gene unclear. The V end was cut by 0 bases, the J end by 8 bases, with 17 bases between. CDR1 GTSNPN and CDR2 SVGIG come from the germline V gene (reference sequence). The CDR3 extends over 15 amino acids. In DNA form, the CDR3 reads TGTGCCTGGAGTGTACCGTTGAACCGCGGAGACACCATATATTTT. Translation: CAWSVPLNRGDTIYF.

The rearrangement links TRBV2 to TRBJ2-3, with TRBD2 matching 13 bases. The CDR3 is 15 residues long. Germline CDR1 and CDR2: SNHLY and FYNNEI. V shed 6 bases and J 5 bases; nucleotides not matched to a gene: 5. The CDR3 region has the DNA TGTGCCAGCAGACAGACTAGCGGGGGGTTAGATACGCAGTATTTT. Translating it yields CASRQTSGGLDTQYF.

The V gene is TRBV14, the J gene TRBJ1-6, with D tentatively TRBD1 (6 bases). The CDR3 has 14 residues. CDR1 SGHDN and CDR2 FVKESK come from the germline V gene. V lost 0 bases and J lost 10, with 10 bases in between. DNA for the CDR3: TGTGCCAGCAGCCAAGAAACGGGGGGCTCACCCCTCCACTTT. This sequence encodes CASSQETGGSPLHF.

The rearrangement joins TRBV6-5 to TRBJ1-4, with D hard to call. Germline assignment: CDR1 MNHEY and CDR2 SVGAGI. Trimming pared 2 bases from V and 13 bases from J, leaving 20 bases between. This CDR3 has 15 residues. CDR3 protein: CASSYTQSTQSGLFF. DNA for the CDR3: TGTGCCAGCAGTTACACTCAGTCTACCCAGTCGGGACTGTTTTTT.

V usage is TRBV2 and J usage is TRBJ1-2; no reliable D call. Per the germline V gene, CDR1 is SNHLY and CDR2 is FYNNEI. The germline V and J ends were trimmed by 6 bases and 1 base, with 6 bases remaining between them. The CDR3 totals 12 residues. The CDR3 coding sequence is TGTGCCAGCAGCGGCAATAACTATGGCTACACCTTC. This encodes CASSGNNYGYTF.

This sequence joins TRBV6-5 and TRBJ2-3, with TRBD2 matching 10 bases. Germline V CDR1 and CDR2: MNHEY, SVGAGI. V shed 7 bases and J 4 bases; nucleotides not matched to a gene: 8. The CDR3 contains 15 residues. The CDR3 here is CASMRSGGASDTQYF. CDR3 bases: TGTGCCAGCATGAGGAGCGGGGGGGCCTCAGATACGCAGTATTTT.

The CDR3 is CASSPGQGTTGELFF. CDR3 in DNA: TGTGCCAGCAGCCCAGGACAGGGGACTACCGGGGAGCTGTTTTTT. The chain combines TRBV11-3 with TRBJ2-2; 9 nucleotides agree with TRBD1. Germline trimming cut 5 bases from V and 5 bases from J; bases unmatched to any gene: 6. The germline gives CDR1 SGHNT, CDR2 YENEEA. This CDR3 region has 15 residues.

The V and J genes are TRBV6-5 and TRBJ1-2, with D unresolved. There are 13 residues in the CDR3. In germline, CDR1 is MNHEY, CDR2 SVGAGI. Trimming pared 2 bases from V and 8 bases from J, leaving 12 bases between. The CDR3 spells CASSYGSEGGYTF. The CDR3 DNA follows: TGTGCCAGCAGTTACGGGAGCGAGGGAGGCTACACCTTC.

The chain is built from TRBV13 and TRBJ2-1, with 9 bases fitting TRBD2. This CDR3 is 16 amino acids long. V shed 7 bases and J 7 bases; nucleotides not matched to a gene: 14. Germline CDR1 PRHDT, CDR2 FYEKMQ (reference sequence). The CDR3 loop reads CASTQRLLAGTNEQFF. In nucleotides, the CDR3 is TGTGCCAGCACTCAAAGGCTCCTAGCGGGGACGAATGAGCAGTTCTTC. Full variable domain (rest looked up from reference TRBV13 and TRBJ2-1): AAGVIQSPRHLIKEKRETATLKCYPIPRHDTVYWYQQGPGQDPQFLISFYEKMQSDKGSIPDRFSAQQFSDYHSELNMSSLELGDSALYFCASTQRLLAGTNEQFFGPGTRLTVL.

J is TRBJ2-1 and V is TRBV5-1, with a possible D match to TRBD2 (6 bases). The CDR3 is made up of 14 amino acids. Trimming stripped 1 base from V and 4 bases from J, with 9 bases between. CDR1 and CDR2 (germline): SGHRS, YFSETQ. CDR3 coding DNA: TGCGCCAGCAGCTTGTGGGGGGAATACAATGAGCAGTTCTTC. Translation gives CASSLWGEYNEQFF.

This CDR3 reads CASSRGWSGELFF. DNA of the CDR3: TGCGCCAGCAGCCGGGGATGGTCCGGGGAGCTGTTTTTT. The J gene is TRBJ2-2, the V gene TRBV10-1, with D perhaps TRBD2 (5 bases). V was trimmed by 6 bases and J by 6 bases, leaving 11 bases between them. Germline V gene lookup returns CDR1 WNHNN and CDR2 SYGVQD (reference sequence). The CDR3 is 13 residues long.

The genes are TRBV4-1 and TRBJ2-3, with D maybe TRBD2 (5 bases). CDR1 and CDR2 (germline): MGHRA, YSYEKL. The CDR3 covers 12 residues. Trimming took off 3 bases at V and 8 bases at J, with 9 bases between the two ends. CDR3 DNA: TGCGCCAGCAGCCAGGAACGGGGTACGCAGTATTTT. Translated: CASSQERGTQYF.

This clone was picked up one time. The rearrangement uses TRBV7-2 and TRBJ1-3; perhaps TRBD1 as D (5 bases). CDR1 and CDR2 from the germline V gene are SGHTA and FQGNSA. This CDR3 comprises 16 residues. Trimming removed 2 bases from V and 2 bases from J, with 13 bases in between. The CDR3 DNA sequence: TGTGCCAGCAGCTTATTGCGGGGCAGAACTGGAAACACCATATATTTT. Translation: CASSLLRGRTGNTIYF.

The rearrangement joins TRBV2 to TRBJ2-5; D is unresolved. Trimming removed 1 base at V and 7 bases at J, with 7 bases between. Germline CDR1 SNHLY, CDR2 FYNNEI. The CDR3 runs to 12 residues. The DNA of the CDR3 is TGTGCCAGCAGTGAAGGGGCGCGGACCCAGTACTTC. It specifies CASSEGARTQYF.

The chain has TRBV25-1 and TRBJ2-5; 9 nucleotides line up with TRBD1. The CDR3 has 17 amino acids. Germline V gene sequence: CDR1 MGHDK, CDR2 SYGVNS. The V and J ends lost 3 bases and 5 bases, in that order; junction bases with no gene match: 13. The CDR3 DNA is TGTGCCAGCAGTGACGGTAGGGGGACAGGGAGGATCGAGACCCAGTACTTC. It yields the protein CASSDGRGTGRIETQYF. The variable domain in full, completed from reference TRBV25-1 and TRBJ2-5, reads EADIYQTPRYLVIGTGKKITLECSQTMGHDKMYWYQQDPGMELHLIHYSYGVNSTEKGDLSSESTVSRIRTEHFPLTLESARPSHTSQYLCASSDGRGTGRIETQYFGPGTRLLVL.